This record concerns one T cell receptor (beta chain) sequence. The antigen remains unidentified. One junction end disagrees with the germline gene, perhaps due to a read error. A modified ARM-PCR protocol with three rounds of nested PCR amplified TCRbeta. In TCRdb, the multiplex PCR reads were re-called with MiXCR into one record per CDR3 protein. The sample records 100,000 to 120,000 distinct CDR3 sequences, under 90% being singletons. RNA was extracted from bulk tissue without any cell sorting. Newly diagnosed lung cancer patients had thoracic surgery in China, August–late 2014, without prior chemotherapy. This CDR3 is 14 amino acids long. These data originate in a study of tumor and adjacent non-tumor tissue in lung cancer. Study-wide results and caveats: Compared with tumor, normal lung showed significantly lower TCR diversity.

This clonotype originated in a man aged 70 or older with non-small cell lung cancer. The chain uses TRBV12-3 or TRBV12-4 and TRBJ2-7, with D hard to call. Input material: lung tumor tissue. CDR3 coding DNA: TGTGCCAGCAGTCAAGATACAGTTCCCTACGAACAGTACTTC. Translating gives CASSQDTVPYEQYF.